One T cell receptor (beta chain) is described in this entry. This entry is derived from a study of blood T cells in healthy people across ages. The germline V gene has CDR1 DFQATT and CDR2 SNEGSKA (reference sequence). V was pared by 0 bases and J by 2 bases, with 11 bases of the junction left unmatched. The CDR3 is 17 amino acids. The second PCR ran about 6 to 12 cycles with a sample-barcoded 5' primer and J-beta primers. TCRdb used MiXCR to reprocess the 5' RACE reads, holding one entry per CDR3 protein. Among some 710,000 distinct CDR3 sequences, about 46% were seen once, and the ten largest hold around 18%.

The chain couples TRBV20-1 to TRBJ2-3, with 7 bases lining up with TRBD2. Input material: blood. The sequence was collected from an elderly man in good health. CDR3 loop: CSARDFASGYSTDTQYF. The CDR3 nucleotides read TGCAGTGCTAGAGATTTCGCTAGCGGCTACTCCACAGATACGCAGTATTTT.